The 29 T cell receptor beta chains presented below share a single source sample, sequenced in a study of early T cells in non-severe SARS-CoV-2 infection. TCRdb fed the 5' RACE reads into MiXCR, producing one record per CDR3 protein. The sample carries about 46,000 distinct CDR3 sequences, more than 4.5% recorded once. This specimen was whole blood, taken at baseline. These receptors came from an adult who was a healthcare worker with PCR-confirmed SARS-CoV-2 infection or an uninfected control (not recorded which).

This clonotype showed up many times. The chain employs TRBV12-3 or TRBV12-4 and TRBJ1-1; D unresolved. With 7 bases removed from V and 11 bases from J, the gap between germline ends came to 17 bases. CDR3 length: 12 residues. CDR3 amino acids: CASTLRGAQAFF. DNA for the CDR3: TGTGCCAGCACCCTTCGGGGAGCGCAGGCTTTCTTT.

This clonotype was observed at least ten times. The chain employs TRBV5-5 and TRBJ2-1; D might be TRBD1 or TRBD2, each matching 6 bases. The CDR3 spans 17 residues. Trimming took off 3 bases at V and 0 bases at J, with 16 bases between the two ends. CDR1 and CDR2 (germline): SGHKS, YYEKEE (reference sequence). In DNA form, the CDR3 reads TGTGCCAGCAGCTCTCGGGGGCTGGGGAGCTCCTACAATGAGCAGTTCTTC. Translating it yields CASSSRGLGSSYNEQFF.

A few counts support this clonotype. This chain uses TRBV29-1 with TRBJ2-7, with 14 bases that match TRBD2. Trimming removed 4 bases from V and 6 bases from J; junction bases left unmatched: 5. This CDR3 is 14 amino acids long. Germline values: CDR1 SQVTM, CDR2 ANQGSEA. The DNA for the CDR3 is TGCAGCGTTGGACTAGCGGGGGGGACCATCGAGCAGTACTTC. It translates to CSVGLAGGTIEQYF.

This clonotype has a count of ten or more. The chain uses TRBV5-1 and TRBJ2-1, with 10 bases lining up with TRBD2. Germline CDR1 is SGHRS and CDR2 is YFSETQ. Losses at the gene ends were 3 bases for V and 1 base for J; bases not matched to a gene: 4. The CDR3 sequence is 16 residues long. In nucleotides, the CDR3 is TGCGCCAGCAGCTCGCTAGCGGGAGCTTCCTACAATGAGCAGTTCTTC. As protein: CASSSLAGASYNEQFF.

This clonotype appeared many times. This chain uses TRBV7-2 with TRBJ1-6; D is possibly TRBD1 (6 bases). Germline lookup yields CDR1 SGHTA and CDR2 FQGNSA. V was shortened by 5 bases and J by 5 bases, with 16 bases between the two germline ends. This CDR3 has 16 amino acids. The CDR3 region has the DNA TGTGCCAGCAGCACGAGGCTAGGACAGAATAATTCACCCCTCCACTTT. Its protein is CASSTRLGQNNSPLHF.

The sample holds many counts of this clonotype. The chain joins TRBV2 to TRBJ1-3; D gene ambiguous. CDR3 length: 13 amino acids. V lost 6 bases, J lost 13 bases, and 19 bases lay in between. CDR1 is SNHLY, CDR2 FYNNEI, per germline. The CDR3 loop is CASSNSGPGVIYF. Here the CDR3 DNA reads TGTGCCAGCAGCAACTCTGGCCCTGGTGTGATATATTTT.

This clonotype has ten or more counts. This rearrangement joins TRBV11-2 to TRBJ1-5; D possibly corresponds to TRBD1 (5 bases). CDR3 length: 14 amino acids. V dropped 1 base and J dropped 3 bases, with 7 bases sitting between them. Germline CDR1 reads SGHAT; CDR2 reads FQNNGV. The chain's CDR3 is CASSLAGFNQPQHF. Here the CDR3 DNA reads TGTGCCAGCAGCTTAGCAGGGTTCAATCAGCCCCAGCATTTT.

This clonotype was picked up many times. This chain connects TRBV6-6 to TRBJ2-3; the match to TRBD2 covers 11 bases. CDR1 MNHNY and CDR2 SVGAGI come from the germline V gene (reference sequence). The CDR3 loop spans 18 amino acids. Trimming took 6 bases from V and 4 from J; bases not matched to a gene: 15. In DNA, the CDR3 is TGTGCCAGCAGCTCCCGATCGGTACTAGCGGGAGCCCCAGATACGCAGTATTTT. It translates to CASSSRSVLAGAPDTQYF.

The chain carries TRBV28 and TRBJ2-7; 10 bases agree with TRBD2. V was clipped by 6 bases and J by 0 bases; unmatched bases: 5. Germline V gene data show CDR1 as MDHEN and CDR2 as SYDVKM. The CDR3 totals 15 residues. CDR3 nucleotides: TGTGCCAGCAGGACCTGGACTAGCGGCTCCTACGAGCAGTACTTC. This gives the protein CASRTWTSGSYEQYF.

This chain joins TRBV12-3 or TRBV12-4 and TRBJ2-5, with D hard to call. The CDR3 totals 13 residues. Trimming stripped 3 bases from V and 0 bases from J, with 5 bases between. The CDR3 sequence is CASSLRYQETQYF. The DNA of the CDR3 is TGTGCCAGCAGTTTGCGGTACCAAGAGACCCAGTACTTC.

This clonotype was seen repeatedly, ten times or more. The CDR3 protein is CASSQTSTGELFF. CDR3 DNA: TGCGCCAGCAGCCAAACTAGTACCGGGGAGCTGTTTTTT. The J gene is TRBJ2-2, the V gene TRBV4-1; D is possibly TRBD2 (5 bases). Looked up from germline, CDR1 is MGHRA and CDR2 is YSYEKL. V was pared by 2 bases and J by 5 bases, with 6 bases between. This CDR3 comprises 13 residues.

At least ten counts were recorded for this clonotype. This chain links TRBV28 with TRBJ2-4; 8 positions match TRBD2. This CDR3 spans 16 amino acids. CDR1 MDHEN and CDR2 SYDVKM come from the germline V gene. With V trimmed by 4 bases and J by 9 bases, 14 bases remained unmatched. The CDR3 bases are TGTGCCAGCAGTTCCGAGACTAGCGCCCGACGGAGCATTCAGTACTTC. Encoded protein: CASSSETSARRSIQYF.

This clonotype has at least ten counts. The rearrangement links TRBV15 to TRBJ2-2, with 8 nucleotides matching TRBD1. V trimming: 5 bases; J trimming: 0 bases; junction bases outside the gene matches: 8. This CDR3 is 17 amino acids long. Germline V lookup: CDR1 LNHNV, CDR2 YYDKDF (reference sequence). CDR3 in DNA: TGTGCCACCAGCTGGCCGCAGGGGGCCGCGAACACCGGGGAGCTGTTTTTT. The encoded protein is CATSWPQGAANTGELFF. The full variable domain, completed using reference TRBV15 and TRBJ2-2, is DAMVIQNPRYQVTQFGKPVTLSCSQTLNHNVMYWYQQKSSQAPKLLFHYYDKDFNNEADTPDNFQSRRPNTSFCFLDIRSPGLGDTAMYLCATSWPQGAANTGELFFGEGSRLTVL.

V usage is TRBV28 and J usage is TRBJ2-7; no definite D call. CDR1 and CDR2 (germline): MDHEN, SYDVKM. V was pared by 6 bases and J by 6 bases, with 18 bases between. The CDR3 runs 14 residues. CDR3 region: CASRFDLPLAEQYF. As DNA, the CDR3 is TGTGCCAGCAGATTCGACTTACCCCTGGCCGAGCAGTACTTC.

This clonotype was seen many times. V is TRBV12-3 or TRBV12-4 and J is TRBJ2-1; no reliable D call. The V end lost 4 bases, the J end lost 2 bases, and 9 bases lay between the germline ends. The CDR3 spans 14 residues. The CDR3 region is CASSYGGTYNEQFF. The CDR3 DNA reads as TGTGCCAGCAGTTATGGCGGTACCTACAATGAGCAGTTCTTC.

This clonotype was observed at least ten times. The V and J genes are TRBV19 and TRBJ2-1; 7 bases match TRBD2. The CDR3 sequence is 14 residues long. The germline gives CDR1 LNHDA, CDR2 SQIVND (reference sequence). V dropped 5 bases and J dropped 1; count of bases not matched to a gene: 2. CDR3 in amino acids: CASSPGGSYNEQFF. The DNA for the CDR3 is TGTGCCAGTAGTCCCGGGGGGTCCTACAATGAGCAGTTCTTC.

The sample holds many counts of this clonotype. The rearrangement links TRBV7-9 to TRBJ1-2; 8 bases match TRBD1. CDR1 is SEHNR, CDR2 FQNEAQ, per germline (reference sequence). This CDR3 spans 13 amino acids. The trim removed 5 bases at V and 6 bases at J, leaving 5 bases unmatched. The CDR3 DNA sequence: TGTGCCAGCAGCCGGACAGGGCGTGATGGCTACACCTTC. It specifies CASSRTGRDGYTF.

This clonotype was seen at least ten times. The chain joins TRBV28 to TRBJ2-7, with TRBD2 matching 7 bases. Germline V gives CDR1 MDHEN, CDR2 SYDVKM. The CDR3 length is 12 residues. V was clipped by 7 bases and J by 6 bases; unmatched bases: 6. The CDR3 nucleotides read TGTGCCAGCACCGGGGGGAACCTCGAGCAGTACTTC. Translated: CASTGGNLEQYF.

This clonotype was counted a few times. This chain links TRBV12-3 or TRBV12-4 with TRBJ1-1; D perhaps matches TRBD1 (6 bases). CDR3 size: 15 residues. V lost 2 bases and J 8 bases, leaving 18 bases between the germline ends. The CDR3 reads CASSLSPGAGAEAFF. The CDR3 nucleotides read TGTGCCAGCAGTTTATCTCCTGGGGCAGGGGCCGAAGCTTTCTTT.

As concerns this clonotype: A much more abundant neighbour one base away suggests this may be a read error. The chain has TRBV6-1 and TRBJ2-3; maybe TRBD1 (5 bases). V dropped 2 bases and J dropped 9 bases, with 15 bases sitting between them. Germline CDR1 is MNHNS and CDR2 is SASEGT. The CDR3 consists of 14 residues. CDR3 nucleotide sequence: TGTGCCAGCAGTGAACTCCAGGGCCTAGGGACGCAGTATTTT. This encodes CASSELQGLGTQYF.

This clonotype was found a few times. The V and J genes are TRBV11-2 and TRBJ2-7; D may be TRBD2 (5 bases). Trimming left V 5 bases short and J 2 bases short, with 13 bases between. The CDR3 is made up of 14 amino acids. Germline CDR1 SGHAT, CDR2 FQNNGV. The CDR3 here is CASSRPVGAYEQYF. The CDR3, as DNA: TGTGCCAGCAGCAGACCTGTGGGAGCCTACGAGCAGTACTTC.

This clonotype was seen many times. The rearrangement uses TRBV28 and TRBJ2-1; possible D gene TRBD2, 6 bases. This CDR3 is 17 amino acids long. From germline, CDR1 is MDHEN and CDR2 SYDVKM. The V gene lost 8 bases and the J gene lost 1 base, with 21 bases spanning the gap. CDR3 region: CASGLMAGKSSYNEQFF. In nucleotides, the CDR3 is TGTGCCAGCGGTCTCATGGCGGGGAAGTCGTCCTACAATGAGCAGTTCTTC.

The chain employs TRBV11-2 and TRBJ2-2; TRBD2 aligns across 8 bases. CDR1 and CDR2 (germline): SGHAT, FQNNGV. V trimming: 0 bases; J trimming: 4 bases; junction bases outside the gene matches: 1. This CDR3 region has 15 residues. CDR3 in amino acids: CASSLDAGGTGELFF. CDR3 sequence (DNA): TGTGCCAGCAGCTTAGACGCGGGAGGCACCGGGGAGCTGTTTTTT.

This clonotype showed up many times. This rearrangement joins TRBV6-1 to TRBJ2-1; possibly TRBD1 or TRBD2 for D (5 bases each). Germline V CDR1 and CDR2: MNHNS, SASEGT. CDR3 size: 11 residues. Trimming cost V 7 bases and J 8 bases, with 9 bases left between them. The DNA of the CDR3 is TGTGCCAGCATAAGAGGGGATGAGCAGTTCTTC. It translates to CASIRGDEQFF.

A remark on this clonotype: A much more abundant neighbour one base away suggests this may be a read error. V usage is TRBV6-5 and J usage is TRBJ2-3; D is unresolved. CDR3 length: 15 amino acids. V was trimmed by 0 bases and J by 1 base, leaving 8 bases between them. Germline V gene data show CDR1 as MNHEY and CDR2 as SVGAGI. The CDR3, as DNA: TGTGCCAGCAGTTACTCTGCAGGCGGCACAGATACGCAGTATTTT. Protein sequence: CASSYSAGGTDTQYF.

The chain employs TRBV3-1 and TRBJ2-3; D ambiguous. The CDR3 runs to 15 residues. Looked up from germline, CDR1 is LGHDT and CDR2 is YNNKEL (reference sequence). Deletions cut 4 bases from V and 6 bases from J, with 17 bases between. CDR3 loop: CASSRGDGRSDTQYF. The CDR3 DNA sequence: TGTGCCAGCAGCCGTGGTGACGGACGTAGTGATACGCAGTATTTT.

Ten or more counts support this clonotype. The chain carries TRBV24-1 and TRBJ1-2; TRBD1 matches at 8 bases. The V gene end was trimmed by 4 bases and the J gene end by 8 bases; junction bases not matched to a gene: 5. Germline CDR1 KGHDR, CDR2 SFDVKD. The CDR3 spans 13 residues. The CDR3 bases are TGTGCCACCAGTGAAGATGACAGGGGCGGCTACACCTTC. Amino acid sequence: CATSEDDRGGYTF.

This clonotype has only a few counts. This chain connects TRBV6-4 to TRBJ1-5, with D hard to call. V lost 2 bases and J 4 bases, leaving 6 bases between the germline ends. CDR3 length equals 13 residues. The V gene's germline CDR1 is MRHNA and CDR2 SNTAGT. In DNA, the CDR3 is TGTGCCAGCAGTGACCGGGCAAATCAGCCCCAGCATTTT. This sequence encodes CASSDRANQPQHF.

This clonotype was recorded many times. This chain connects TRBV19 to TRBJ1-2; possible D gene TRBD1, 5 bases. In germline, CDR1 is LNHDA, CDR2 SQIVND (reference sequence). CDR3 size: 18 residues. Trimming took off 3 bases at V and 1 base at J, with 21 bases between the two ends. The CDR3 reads CASSIVSGWSSNNYGYTF. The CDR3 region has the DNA TGTGCCAGTAGTATCGTTTCAGGGTGGAGCAGCAATAACTATGGCTACACCTTC.